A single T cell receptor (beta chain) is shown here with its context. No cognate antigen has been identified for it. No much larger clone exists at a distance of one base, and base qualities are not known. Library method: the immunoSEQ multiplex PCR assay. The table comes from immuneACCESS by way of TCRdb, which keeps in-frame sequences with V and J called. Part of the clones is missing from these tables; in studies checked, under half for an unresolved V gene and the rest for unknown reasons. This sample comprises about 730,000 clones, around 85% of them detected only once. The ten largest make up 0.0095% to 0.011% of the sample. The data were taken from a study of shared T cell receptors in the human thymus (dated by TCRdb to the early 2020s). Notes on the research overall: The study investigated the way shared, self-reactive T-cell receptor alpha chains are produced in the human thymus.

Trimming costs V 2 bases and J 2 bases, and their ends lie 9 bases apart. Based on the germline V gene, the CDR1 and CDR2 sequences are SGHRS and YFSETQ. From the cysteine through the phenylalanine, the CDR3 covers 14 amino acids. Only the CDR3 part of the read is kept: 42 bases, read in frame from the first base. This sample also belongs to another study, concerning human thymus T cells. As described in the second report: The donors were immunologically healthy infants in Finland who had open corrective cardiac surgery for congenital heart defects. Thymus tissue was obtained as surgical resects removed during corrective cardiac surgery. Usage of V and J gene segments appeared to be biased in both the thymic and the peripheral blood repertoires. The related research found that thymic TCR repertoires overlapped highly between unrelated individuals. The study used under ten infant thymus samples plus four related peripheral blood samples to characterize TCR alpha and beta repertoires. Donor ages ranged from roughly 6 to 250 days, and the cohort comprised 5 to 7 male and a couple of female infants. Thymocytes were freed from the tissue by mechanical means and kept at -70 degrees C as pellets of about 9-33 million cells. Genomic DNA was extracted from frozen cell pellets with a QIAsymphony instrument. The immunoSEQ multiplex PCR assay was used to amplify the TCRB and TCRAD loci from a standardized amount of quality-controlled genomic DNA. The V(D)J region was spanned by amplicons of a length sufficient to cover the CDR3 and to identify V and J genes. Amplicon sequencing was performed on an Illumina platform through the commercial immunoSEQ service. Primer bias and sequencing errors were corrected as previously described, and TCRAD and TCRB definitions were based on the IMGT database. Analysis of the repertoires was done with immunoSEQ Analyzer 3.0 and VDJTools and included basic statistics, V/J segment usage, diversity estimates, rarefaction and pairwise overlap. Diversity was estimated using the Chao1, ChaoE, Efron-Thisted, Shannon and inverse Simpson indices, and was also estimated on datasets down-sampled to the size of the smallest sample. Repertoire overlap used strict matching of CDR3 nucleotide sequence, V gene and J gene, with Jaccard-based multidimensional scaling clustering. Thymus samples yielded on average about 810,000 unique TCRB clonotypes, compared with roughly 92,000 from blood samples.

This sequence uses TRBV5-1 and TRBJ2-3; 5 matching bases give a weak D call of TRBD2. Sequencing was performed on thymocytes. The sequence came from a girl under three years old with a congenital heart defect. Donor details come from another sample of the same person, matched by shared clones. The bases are TGCGCCAGCAGCTTTAAGGGAGACACAGATACGCAGTATTTT. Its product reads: CASSFKGDTDTQYF.